This is a list of T cell receptor beta chains from one sample in a study of control samples from healthy donors and cancer patients. The method was immunoSEQ multiplex PCR; TCRdb's version includes in-frame clones alone and lacks a portion of them. Here the sample spans some 96,000 clones, roughly 87% being singletons. The sequencing input was blood. The receptor source for this set is a woman aged 50 to 60 in good health. CDR3s include the opening cysteine and the closing phenylalanine or tryptophan. Each record gives: clone size, V gene, D gene, J gene, CDR3 protein. A D gene is named only where the DNA matches it firmly. For some rows the clone size is stated as once, few or many, or as a class when expanded; others skip it.

abundance: NA
v_gene: TRBV29-1
d_gene: NA
j_gene: TRBJ2-5
CDR3aa: CSVSGRMSGGETQYF

abundance: NA
v_gene: TRBV18
d_gene: NA
j_gene: TRBJ1-1
CDR3aa: CASSPPGMGAGTEAFF

abundance: NA
v_gene: TRBV5-6
d_gene: TRBD2
j_gene: TRBJ2-3
CDR3aa: CASSLPSGGRETDTQYF

abundance: NA
v_gene: TRBV15
d_gene: NA
j_gene: TRBJ1-2
CDR3aa: CATSSIRLGPNYGYTF

abundance: NA
v_gene: TRBV5-1
d_gene: TRBD2
j_gene: TRBJ2-3
CDR3aa: CASSFGLAGMGGTDTQYF

abundance: NA
v_gene: TRBV19
d_gene: NA
j_gene: TRBJ1-3
CDR3aa: CASSIATNTIYF

abundance: NA
v_gene: TRBV5-1
d_gene: NA
j_gene: TRBJ1-1
CDR3aa: CASWRGSSNTEAFF

abundance: NA
v_gene: TRBV7-3
d_gene: TRBD1
j_gene: TRBJ2-1
CDR3aa: CASSLRSDRVSYNEQFF

abundance: NA
v_gene: TRBV3-1/TRBV3-2
d_gene: TRBD1
j_gene: TRBJ1-5
CDR3aa: CASSFQGAHSNQPQHF

abundance: NA
v_gene: TRBV6-5
d_gene: NA
j_gene: TRBJ2-7
CDR3aa: CASSYYLGSYEQYF

abundance: NA
v_gene: TRBV5-1
d_gene: NA
j_gene: TRBJ1-1
CDR3aa: CASSLGGLGTEAFF

abundance: NA
v_gene: TRBV18
d_gene: NA
j_gene: TRBJ2-5
CDR3aa: CAGAWLQQETQYF

abundance: few
v_gene: TRBV4-1
d_gene: NA
j_gene: TRBJ2-7
CDR3aa: CASSQVGVYEQYF

abundance: once
v_gene: TRBV6-5
d_gene: TRBD1
j_gene: TRBJ1-4
CDR3aa: CASRFGTADEKLFF

abundance: few
v_gene: TRBV5-4
d_gene: NA
j_gene: TRBJ2-5
CDR3aa: CASSNRDQETQYF